This TCR beta chain was identified in a study of immune cell composition in non-small cell lung cancer. The overall study: Tumours were mainly lung adenocarcinoma or squamous cell carcinoma. General observations from the study: About 80% of squamous and 25% to 35% of adenocarcinoma cases had tumour-associated clones >0.5%. Smoking pack-years did not significantly correlate with tumour TCR-beta clonality. In adenocarcinoma, maximal tumour-associated clone frequency tracked TIL tumour reactivity.

Assay: immunoSEQ multiplex PCR; the TCRdb copy retains only in-frame clones and omits some. The top ten hold roughly 4% of the sample, which has a few thousand clones, more than 60% seen once. Trimming at V came to 2 bases and at J to 6 bases, leaving 14 bases not matched to a gene. CDR1 and CDR2 from the germline V gene are SGHAT and FQNNGV. CDR3 length equals 18 residues. Regarding this clone: Its specificity is not known.

The TCR sequence derives from a human donor with non-small cell lung cancer. The chain carries TRBV11-2 and TRBJ2-3; 10 positions match TRBD2. Sequenced sample: lung tumor tissue. The CDR3 DNA reads TGTGCCAGCAGCTTATATTGGGGGAGCGGGGGGGAGGCGGATACGCAGTATTTT. Residues: CASSLYWGSGGEADTQYF.